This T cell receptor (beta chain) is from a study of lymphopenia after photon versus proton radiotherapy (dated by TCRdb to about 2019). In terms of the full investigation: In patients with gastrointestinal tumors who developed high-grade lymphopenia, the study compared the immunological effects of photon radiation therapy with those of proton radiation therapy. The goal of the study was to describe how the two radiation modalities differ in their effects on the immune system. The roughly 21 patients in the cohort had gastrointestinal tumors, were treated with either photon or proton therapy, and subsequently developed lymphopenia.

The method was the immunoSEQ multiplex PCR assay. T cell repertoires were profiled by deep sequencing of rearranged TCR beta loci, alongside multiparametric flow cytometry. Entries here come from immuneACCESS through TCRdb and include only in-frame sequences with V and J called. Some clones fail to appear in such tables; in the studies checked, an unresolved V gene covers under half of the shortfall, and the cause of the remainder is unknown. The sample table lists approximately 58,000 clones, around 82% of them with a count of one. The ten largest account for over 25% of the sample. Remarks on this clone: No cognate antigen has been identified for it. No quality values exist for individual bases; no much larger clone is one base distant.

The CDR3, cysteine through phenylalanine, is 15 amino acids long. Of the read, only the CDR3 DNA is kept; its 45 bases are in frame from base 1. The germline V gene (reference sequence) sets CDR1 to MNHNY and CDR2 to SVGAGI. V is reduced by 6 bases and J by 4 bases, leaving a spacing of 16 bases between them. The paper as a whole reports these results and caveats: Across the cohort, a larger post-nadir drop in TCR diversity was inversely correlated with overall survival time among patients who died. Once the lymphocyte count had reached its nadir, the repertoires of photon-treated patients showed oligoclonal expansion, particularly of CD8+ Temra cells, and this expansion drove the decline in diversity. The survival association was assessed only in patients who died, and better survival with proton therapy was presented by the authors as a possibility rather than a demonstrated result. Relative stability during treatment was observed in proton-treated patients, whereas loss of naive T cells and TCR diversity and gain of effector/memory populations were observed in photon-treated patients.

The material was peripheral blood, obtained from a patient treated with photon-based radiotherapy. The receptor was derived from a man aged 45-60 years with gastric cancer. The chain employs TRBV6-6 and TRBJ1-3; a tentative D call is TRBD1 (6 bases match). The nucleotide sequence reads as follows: TGTGCCAGCAGCCCCCTGGACAGACCGGGAAACACCATATATTTT. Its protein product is CASSPLDRPGNTIYF.